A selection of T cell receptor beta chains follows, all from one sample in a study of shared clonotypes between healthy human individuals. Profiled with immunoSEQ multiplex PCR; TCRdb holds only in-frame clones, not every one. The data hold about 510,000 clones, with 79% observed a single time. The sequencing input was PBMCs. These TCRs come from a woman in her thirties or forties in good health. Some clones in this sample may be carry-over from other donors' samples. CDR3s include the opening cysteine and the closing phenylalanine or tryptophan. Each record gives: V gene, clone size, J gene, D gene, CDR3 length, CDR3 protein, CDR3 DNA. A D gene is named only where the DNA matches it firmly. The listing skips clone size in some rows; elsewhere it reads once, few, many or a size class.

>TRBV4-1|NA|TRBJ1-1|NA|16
CASSQDPQGMNTEAFF
TGCGCCAGCAGCCAAGATCCGCAGGGCATGAACACTGAAGCTTTCTTT
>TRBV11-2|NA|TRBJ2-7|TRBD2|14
CASSAGTSGYEQYF
TGTGCCAGCAGTGCCGGGACTAGCGGTTACGAGCAGTACTTC
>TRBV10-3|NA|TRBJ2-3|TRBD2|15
CATSPAAGAGDTQYF
TGTGCCACCTCCCCGGCAGCGGGAGCGGGAGATACGCAGTATTTT
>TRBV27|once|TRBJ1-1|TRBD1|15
CASSQTGARKTEAFF
TGTGCCAGCAGTCAGACAGGGGCAAGAAAAACTGAAGCTTTCTTT
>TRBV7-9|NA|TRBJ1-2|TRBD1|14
CASSFGQGRDGYTF
TGTGCCAGCAGCTTCGGACAGGGACGGGATGGCTACACCTTC
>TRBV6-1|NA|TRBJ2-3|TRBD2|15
CASSDRGGRTDTQYF
TGTGCCAGCAGTGACCGGGGGGGACGCACAGATACGCAGTATTTT
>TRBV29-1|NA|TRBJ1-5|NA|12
CSVSQQNQPQHF
TGCAGCGTTTCACAGCAAAATCAGCCCCAGCATTTT
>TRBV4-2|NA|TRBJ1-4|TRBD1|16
CASSQAATGGSEKLFF
TGTGCCAGCAGCCAAGCTGCGACAGGGGGAAGTGAAAAACTGTTTTTT
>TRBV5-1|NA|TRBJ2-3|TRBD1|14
CASRKGTGTDTQYF
TGCGCCAGCAGAAAAGGGACAGGCACAGATACGCAGTATTTT
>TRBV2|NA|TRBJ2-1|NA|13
CASVRGLHNEQFF
TGTGCCAGCGTGCGGGGACTTCACAATGAGCAGTTCTTC
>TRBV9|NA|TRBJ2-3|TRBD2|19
CASSVASGQWGGGTDTQYF
TGTGCCAGCAGCGTAGCTTCAGGGCAGTGGGGGGGAGGCACAGATACGCAGTATTTT
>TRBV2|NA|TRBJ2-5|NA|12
CASSAGQETQYF
TGTGCCAGCAGTGCGGGCCAAGAGACCCAGTACTTC
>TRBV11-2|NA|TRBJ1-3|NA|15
CASSRRWGPGNTIYF
TGTGCCAGCAGCCGAAGATGGGGGCCTGGAAACACCATATATTTT
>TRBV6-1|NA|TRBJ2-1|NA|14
CASSEIQTGNEQFF
TGTGCCAGCAGTGAAATACAGACGGGGAATGAGCAGTTCTTC
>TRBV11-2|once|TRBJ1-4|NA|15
CASSLVRTHNEKLFF
TGTGCCAGCAGCTTAGTAAGGACCCATAATGAAAAACTGTTTTTT
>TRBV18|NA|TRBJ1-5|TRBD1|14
CASSPTGVDQPQHF
TGTGCCAGCTCACCGACAGGGGTGGATCAGCCCCAGCATTTT
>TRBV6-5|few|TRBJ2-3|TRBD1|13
CASRTGGTDTQYF
TGTGCCAGCCGGACAGGGGGCACAGATACGCAGTATTTT
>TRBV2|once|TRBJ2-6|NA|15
CASRAGPSGANVLTF
TGTGCCAGCAGGGCGGGGCCCTCTGGGGCCAACGTCCTGACTTTC
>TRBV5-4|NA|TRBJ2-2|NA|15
CASSLAVVDTGELFF
TGTGCCAGCAGCTTGGCAGTGGTGGACACCGGGGAGCTGTTTTTT
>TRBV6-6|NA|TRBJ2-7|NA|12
CASSYRGYEQYF
TGTGCCAGCAGTTACCGGGGGTACGAGCAGTACTTC
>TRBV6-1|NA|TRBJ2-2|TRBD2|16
CASSAQPGLASGELFF
TGTGCCAGCAGTGCACAACCGGGACTAGCGTCCGGGGAGCTGTTTTTT
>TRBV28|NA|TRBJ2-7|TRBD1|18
CASSLRPFGTGLGGEQYF
TGTGCCAGCAGTTTAAGGCCCTTTGGGACAGGGCTTGGAGGAGAGCAGTACTTC